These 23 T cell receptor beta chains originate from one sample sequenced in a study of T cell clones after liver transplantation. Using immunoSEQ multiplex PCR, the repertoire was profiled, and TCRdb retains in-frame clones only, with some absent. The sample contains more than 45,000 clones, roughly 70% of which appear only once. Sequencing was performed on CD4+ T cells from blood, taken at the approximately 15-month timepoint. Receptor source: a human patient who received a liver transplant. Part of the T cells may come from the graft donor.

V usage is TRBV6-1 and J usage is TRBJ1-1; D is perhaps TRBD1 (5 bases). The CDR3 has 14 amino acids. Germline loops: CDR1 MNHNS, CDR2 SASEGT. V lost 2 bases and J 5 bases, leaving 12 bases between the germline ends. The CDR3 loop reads CASSENSGRTEAFF. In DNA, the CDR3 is TGTGCCAGCAGTGAAAACTCAGGGCGTACTGAAGCTTTCTTT.

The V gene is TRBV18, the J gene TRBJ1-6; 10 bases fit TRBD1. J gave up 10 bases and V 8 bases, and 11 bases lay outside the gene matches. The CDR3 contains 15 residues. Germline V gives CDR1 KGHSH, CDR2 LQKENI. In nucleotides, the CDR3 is TGTGCCAGCCAAGCTGGGACAGGGGTTCGGTCACCCCTCCACTTT. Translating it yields CASQAGTGVRSPLHF.

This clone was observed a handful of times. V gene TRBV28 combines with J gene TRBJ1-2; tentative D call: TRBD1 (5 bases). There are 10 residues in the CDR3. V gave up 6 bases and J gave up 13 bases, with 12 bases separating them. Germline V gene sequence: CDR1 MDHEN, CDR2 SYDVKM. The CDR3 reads CASSRRTITF. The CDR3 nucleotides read TGTGCCAGCAGCCGCCGGACAATCACCTTC.

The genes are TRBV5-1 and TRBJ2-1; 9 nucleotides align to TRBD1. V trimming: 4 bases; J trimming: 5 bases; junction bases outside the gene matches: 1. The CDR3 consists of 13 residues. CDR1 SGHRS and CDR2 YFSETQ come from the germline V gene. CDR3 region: CASSRQGDNEQFF. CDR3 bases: TGCGCCAGCAGCCGACAGGGGGACAATGAGCAGTTCTTC.

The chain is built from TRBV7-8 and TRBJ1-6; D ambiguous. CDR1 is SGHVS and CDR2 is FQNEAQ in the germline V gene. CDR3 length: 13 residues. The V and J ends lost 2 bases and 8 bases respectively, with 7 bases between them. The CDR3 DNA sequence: TGTGCCAGCAGCTTACGGAACGATTCACCCCTCCACTTT. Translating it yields CASSLRNDSPLHF.

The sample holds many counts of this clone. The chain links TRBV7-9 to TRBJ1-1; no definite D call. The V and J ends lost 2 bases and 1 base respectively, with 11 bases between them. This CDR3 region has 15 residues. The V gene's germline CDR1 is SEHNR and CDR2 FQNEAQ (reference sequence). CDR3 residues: CASSLSGSANTEAFF. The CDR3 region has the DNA TGTGCCAGCAGCTTATCGGGCTCGGCGAACACTGAAGCTTTCTTT. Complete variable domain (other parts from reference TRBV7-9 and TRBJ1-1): DTGVSQNPRHKITKRGQNVTFRCDPISEHNRLYWYRQTLGQGPEFLTYFQNEAQLEKSRLLSDRFSAERPKGSFSTLEIQRTEQGDSAMYLCASSLSGSANTEAFFGQGTRLTVV.

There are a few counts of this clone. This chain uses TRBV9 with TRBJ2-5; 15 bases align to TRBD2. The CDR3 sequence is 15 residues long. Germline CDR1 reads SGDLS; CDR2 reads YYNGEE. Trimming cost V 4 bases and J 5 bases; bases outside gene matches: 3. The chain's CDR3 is CASSFGTSGRETQYF. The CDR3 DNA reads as TGTGCCAGCAGCTTCGGGACTAGCGGGAGGGAGACCCAGTACTTC.

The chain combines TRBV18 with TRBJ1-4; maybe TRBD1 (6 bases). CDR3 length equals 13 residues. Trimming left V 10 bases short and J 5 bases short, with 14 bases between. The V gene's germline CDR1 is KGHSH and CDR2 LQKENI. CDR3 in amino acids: CATRSGDNEKLFF. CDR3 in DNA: TGTGCCACTAGATCAGGGGACAATGAAAAACTGTTTTTT.

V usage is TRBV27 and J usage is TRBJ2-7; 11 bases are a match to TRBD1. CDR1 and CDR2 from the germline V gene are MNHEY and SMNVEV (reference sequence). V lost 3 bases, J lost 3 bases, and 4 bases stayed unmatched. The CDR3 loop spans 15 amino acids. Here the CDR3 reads CASSFGGTGGYEQYF. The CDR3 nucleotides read TGTGCCAGCAGTTTTGGGGGGACAGGGGGCTACGAGCAGTACTTC.

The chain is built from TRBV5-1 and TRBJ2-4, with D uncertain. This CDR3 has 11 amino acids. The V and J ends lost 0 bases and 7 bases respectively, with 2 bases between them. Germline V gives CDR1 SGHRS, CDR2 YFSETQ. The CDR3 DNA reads TGCGCCAGCAGCTTGGGGAACATTCAGTACTTC. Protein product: CASSLGNIQYF. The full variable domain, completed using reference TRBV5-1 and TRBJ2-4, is KAGVTQTPRYLIKTRGQQVTLSCSPISGHRSVSWYQQTPGQGLQFLFEYFSETQRNKGNFPGRFSGRQFSNSRSEMNVSTLELGDSALYLCASSLGNIQYFGAGTRLSVL.

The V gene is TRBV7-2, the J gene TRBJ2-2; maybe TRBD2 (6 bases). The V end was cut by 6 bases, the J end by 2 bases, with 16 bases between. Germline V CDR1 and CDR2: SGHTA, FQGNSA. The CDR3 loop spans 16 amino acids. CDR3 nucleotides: TGTGCCAGCAGTCTTAGAGGGGACTTAAACACCGGGGAGCTGTTTTTT. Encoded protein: CASSLRGDLNTGELFF.

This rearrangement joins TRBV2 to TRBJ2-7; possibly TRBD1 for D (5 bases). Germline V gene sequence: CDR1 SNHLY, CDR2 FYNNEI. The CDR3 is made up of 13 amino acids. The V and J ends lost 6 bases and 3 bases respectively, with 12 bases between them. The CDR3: CASRADSYYEQYV. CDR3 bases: TGTGCCAGCAGGGCCGACAGCTACTACGAGCAGTACGTC.

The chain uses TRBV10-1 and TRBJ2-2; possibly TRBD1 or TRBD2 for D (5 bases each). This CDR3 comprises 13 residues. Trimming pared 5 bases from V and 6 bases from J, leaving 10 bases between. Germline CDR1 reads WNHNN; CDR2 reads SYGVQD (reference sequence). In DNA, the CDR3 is TGCGCCAGCAGTTCCGGGACGGCCGGGGAGCTGTTTTTT. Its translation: CASSSGTAGELFF.

The CDR3 sequence: CASSLNRVVGNIQYF. CDR3 nucleotides: TGTGCCAGCAGTTTAAACAGGGTCGTGGGAAACATTCAGTACTTC. The rearrangement links TRBV28 to TRBJ2-4; the D gene is possibly TRBD1 (6 bases). The CDR3 has 15 residues. Germline loops: CDR1 MDHEN, CDR2 SYDVKM. Trimming left V 2 bases short and J 6 bases short, with 14 bases between.

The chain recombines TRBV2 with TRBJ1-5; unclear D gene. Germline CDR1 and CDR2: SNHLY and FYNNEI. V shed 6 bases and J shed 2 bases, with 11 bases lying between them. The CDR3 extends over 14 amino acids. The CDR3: CASRMGYGNQPQHF. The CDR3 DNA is TGTGCCAGCAGGATGGGGTATGGCAATCAGCCCCAGCATTTT.

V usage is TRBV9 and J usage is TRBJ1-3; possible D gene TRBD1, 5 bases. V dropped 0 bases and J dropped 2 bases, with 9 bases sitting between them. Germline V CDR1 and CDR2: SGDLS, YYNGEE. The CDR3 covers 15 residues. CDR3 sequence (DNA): TGTGCCAGCAGCGTAGCAGGGAATACTGGAAACACCATATATTTT. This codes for CASSVAGNTGNTIYF. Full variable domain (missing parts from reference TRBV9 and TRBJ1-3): DSGVTQTPKHLITATGQRVTLRCSPRSGDLSVYWYQQSLDQGLQFLIQYYNGEERAKGNILERFSAQQFPDLHSELNLSSLELGDSALYFCASSVAGNTGNTIYFGEGSWLTVV.

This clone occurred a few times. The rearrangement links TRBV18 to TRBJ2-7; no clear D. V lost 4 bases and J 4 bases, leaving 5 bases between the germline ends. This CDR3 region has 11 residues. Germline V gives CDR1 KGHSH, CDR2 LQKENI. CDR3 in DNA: TGTGCCAGCTCACGGGATTACGAGCAGTACTTC. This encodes CASSRDYEQYF.

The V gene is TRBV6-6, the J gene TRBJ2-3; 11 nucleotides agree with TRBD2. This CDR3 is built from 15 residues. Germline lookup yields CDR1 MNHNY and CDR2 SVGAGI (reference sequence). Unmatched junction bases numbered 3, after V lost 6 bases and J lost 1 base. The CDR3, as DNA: TGTGCCAGCAGCGGGGGACTAGCGGGCACAGATACGCAGTATTTT. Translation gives CASSGGLAGTDTQYF.

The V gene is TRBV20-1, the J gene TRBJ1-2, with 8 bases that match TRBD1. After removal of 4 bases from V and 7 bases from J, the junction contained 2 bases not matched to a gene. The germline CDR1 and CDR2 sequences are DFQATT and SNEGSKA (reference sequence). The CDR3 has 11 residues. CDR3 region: CSANRGSGYTF. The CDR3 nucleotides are TGCAGTGCTAACAGGGGGAGTGGCTACACCTTC.

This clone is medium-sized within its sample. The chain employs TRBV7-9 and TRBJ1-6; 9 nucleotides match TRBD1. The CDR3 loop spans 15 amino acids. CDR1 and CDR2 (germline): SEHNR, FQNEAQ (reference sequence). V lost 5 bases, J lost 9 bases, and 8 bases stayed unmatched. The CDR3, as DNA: TGTGCCAGCAGCCCCGGGGACAGGGTCAGTTCACCCCTCCACTTT. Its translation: CASSPGDRVSSPLHF.

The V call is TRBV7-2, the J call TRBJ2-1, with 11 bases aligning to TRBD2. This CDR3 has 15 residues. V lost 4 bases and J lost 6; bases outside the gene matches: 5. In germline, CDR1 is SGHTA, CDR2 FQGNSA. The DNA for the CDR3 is TGTGCCAGCAGCTCAAGACTAGCGGGAAGCAATGAGCAGTTCTTC. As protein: CASSSRLAGSNEQFF.

The CDR3 DNA is TGTGCCTGGAGTAATATAGGGACAGCTGAAAAACTGTTTTTT. The encoded protein is CAWSNIGTAEKLFF. The chain combines TRBV30 with TRBJ1-4; 7 positions match TRBD1. Germline V CDR1 and CDR2: GTSNPN, SVGIG (reference sequence). With 2 bases clipped from V and 7 bases from J, the junction kept 7 bases outside the gene matches. The CDR3 extends over 14 amino acids.

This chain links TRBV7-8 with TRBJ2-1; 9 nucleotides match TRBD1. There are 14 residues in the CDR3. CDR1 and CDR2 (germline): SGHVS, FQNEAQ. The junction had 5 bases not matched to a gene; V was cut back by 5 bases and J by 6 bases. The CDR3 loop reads CASSITDRGNEQFF. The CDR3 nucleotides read TGTGCCAGCAGCATCACGGACAGGGGCAATGAGCAGTTCTTC.